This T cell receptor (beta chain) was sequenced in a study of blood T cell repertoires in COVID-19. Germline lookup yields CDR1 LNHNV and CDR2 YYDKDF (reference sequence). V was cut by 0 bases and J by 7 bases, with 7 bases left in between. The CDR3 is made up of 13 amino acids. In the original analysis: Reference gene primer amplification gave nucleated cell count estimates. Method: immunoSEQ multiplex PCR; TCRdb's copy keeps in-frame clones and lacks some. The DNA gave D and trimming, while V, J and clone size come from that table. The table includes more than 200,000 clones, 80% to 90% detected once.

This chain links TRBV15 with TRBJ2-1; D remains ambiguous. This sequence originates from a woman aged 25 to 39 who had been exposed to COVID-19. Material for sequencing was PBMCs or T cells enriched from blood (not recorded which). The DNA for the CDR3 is TGTGCCACCAGCAGAGATTATTTGAATGAGCAGTTCTTC. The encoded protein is CATSRDYLNEQFF.